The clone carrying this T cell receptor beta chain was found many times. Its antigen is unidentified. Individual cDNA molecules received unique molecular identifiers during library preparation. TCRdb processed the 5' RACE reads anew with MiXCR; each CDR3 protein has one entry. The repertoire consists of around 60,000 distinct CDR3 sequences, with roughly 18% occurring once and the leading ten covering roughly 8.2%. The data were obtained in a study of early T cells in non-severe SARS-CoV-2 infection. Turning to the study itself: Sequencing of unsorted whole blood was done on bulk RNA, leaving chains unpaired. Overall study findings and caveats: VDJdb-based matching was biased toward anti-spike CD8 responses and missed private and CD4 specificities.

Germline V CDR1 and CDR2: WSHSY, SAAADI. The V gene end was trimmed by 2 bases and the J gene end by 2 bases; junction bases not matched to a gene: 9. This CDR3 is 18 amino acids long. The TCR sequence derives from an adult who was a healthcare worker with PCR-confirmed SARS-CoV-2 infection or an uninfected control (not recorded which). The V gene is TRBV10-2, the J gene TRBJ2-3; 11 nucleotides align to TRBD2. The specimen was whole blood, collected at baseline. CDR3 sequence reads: CASSETKGLAVPTDTQYF. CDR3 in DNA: TGCGCCAGCAGTGAGACCAAGGGACTAGCGGTTCCCACAGATACGCAGTATTTT.